This T cell receptor beta chain originates from a study of blood T cells in healthy people across ages. Overall study context: Researchers report that template switching captured about one barcoded beta molecule per two T cells.

The germline gives CDR1 SQVTM, CDR2 ANQGSEA. Trimming took off 6 bases at V and 1 base at J, with 13 bases between the two ends. The CDR3 loop spans 14 amino acids. A second PCR, run for about 6 to 12 cycles, used a sample-barcoded 5' primer plus a J-beta primer mix. TCRdb independently ran MiXCR on the 5' RACE reads; one entry per CDR3 protein. The repertoire has under 750,000 distinct CDR3 sequences, less than 60% of them found once; the top ten carry about 22%. V and J are TRBV29-1 and TRBJ2-4; D possibly corresponds to TRBD1 (7 bases). The source material was blood. The clonotype was recovered from a man older than 75 in good health. As DNA, the CDR3 is TGCAGCGTCTCGACAGGGAGGGCCAAAAACATTCAGTACTTC. Translating gives CSVSTGRAKNIQYF. The variable domain in full, with the rest retrieved from reference TRBV29-1 and TRBJ2-4, is SAVISQKPSRDICQRGTSLTIQCQVDSQVTMMFWYRQQPGQSLTLIATANQGSEATYESGFVIDKFPISRPNLTFSTLTVSNMSPEDSSIYLCSVSTGRAKNIQYFGAGTRLSVL.